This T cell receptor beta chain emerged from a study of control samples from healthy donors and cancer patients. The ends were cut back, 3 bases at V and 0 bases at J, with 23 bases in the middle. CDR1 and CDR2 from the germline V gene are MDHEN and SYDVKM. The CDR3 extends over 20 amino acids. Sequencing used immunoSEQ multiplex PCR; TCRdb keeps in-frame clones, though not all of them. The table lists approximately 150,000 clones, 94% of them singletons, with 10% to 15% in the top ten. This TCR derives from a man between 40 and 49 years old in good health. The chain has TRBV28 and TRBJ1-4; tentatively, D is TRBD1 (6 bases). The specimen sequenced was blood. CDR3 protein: CASSLGTEGGIQATNEKLFF. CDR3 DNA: TGTGCCAGCAGTTTGGGAACAGAGGGGGGCATCCAGGCAACTAATGAAAAACTGTTTTTT.